The 15 T cell receptor beta chains reported below all come from one sample, sequenced in a study of somatic mutations in cytotoxic T cells in rheumatoid arthritis. Method: immunoSEQ multiplex PCR; TCRdb's copy keeps in-frame clones and lacks some. Counted here are 14,000 or so clones, approximately 69% occurring once; the ten biggest clones make up approximately 29%. The specimen sequenced was CD8+ T cells sorted from blood. The receptors derive from an adult with rheumatoid arthritis.

The table lists this clone with a few counts. The chain combines TRBV11-2 with TRBJ1-6; D is unclear. This CDR3 spans 17 amino acids. Trimming removed 5 bases from V and 0 bases from J, with 14 bases in between. Germline CDR1 reads SGHAT; CDR2 reads FQNNGV. The CDR3 protein is CASSHPPGSSYNSPLHF. The CDR3 coding sequence is TGTGCCAGCAGCCACCCCCCGGGGAGCTCCTATAATTCACCCCTCCACTTT.

V and J are TRBV11-1 and TRBJ2-5, with TRBD2 matching over 12 bases. The tail of the sequence fits TRBJ2-7 better, so the J call may be wrong. This CDR3 comprises 15 residues. CDR1 and CDR2 (germline): SGHAT, FQDESV (reference sequence). CDR3 sequence (DNA): TGTGCCAGCAGCCCAACTAGCGGGGGGTCCTACGAGCAGTACTTC. As protein: CASSPTSGGSYEQYF.

The V and J genes are TRBV2 and TRBJ2-2, with 7 positions matching TRBD1. With 8 bases clipped from V and 7 bases from J, the junction kept 13 bases outside the gene matches. The CDR3 consists of 15 residues. Germline V lookup: CDR1 SNHLY, CDR2 FYNNEI. The CDR3 sequence: CASRNPDRVDGELFF. The DNA for the CDR3 is TGTGCCAGCCGGAACCCCGACAGGGTGGACGGGGAGCTGTTTTTT.

This clone was counted only a few times. This chain links TRBV29-1 with TRBJ2-7, with unresolved D. Germline V gene data show CDR1 as SQVTM and CDR2 as ANQGSEA. CDR3 length: 14 amino acids. V was clipped by 1 base and J by 2 bases, with 12 bases between them. The CDR3 spells CSVEGVQGAYEQYF. CDR3 DNA: TGCAGCGTTGAAGGGGTCCAAGGAGCCTACGAGCAGTACTTC.

The J gene is TRBJ1-6, the V gene TRBV30, with D hard to call. The germline CDR1 and CDR2 sequences are GTSNPN and SVGIG (reference sequence). The V gene lost 1 base and the J gene lost 0 bases, with 7 bases spanning the gap. CDR3 length: 15 amino acids. The DNA of the CDR3 is TGTGCCTGGAGTGATCAGAGCTCCTATAATTCACCCCTCCACTTT. This codes for CAWSDQSSYNSPLHF.

The rearrangement joins TRBV27 to TRBJ1-1; D may be TRBD1 (6 bases). V was cut by 0 bases and J by 0 bases, with 11 bases left in between. This CDR3 has 16 residues. Germline loops: CDR1 MNHEY, CDR2 SMNVEV (reference sequence). The CDR3 loop reads CASSLSLNRVNTEAFF. The CDR3 region has the DNA TGTGCCAGCAGTTTATCGTTGAACAGGGTGAACACTGAAGCTTTCTTT.

This clone was detected a few times. The V and J genes are TRBV4-2 and TRBJ2-2, with D possibly being TRBD2 (6 bases). Germline V CDR1 and CDR2: LGHNA, YNFKEQ. The CDR3 runs to 14 residues. Deletions cut 5 bases from V and 2 bases from J, with 9 bases between. Here the CDR3 DNA reads TGTGCCAGCAGCGCCGGGACTAACACCGGGGAGCTGTTTTTT. Translating gives CASSAGTNTGELFF.

The chain uses TRBV4-1 and TRBJ2-2; 8 bases are a match to TRBD2. V shed 1 base, J shed 2 bases, and the junction held 3 bases outside the gene matches. The CDR3 has 16 amino acids. The germline V gene has CDR1 MGHRA and CDR2 YSYEKL. The CDR3 coding sequence is TGCGCCAGCAGCCAAGCTCGGGGGGGAAACACCGGGGAGCTGTTTTTT. Translated: CASSQARGGNTGELFF.

In this sample, this clone turned up a few times. The gene calls are TRBV4-2 and TRBJ2-3, with 9 positions matching TRBD1. This CDR3 contains 16 residues. The V and J ends lost 0 bases and 3 bases, in that order; junction bases with no gene match: 4. CDR1 and CDR2 from the germline V gene are LGHNA and YNFKEQ. For the CDR3, the DNA is TGTGCCAGCAGCCAAGATCCGGGACAGGGAACAGATACGCAGTATTTT. This encodes CASSQDPGQGTDTQYF.

This clone is classed as medium-sized. The rearrangement joins TRBV7-9 to TRBJ1-2; D call uncertain. The V end lost 0 bases, the J end lost 4 bases, and 6 bases lay between the germline ends. Germline loops: CDR1 SEHNR, CDR2 FQNEAQ (reference sequence). This CDR3 region has 13 residues. This CDR3 reads CASSLAAAYGYTF. CDR3 bases: TGTGCCAGCAGCTTAGCGGCAGCCTATGGCTACACCTTC. The complete variable domain, with remaining parts taken from reference TRBV7-9 and TRBJ1-2, reads DTGVSQNPRHKITKRGQNVTFRCDPISEHNRLYWYRQTLGQGPEFLTYFQNEAQLEKSRLLSDRFSAERPKGSFSTLEIQRTEQGDSAMYLCASSLAAAYGYTFGSGTRLTVV.

CDR3 sequence reads: CASRAGGETQYF. CDR3 nucleotides: TGTGCCAGCAGAGCAGGGGGTGAGACCCAGTACTTC. This chain uses TRBV6-6 with TRBJ2-5; TRBD1 aligns across 7 bases. The V gene's germline CDR1 is MNHNY and CDR2 SVGAGI (reference sequence). The V and J ends lost 6 bases and 5 bases, in that order; junction bases with no gene match: 3. The CDR3 is 12 residues long.

This chain connects TRBV5-3 to TRBJ1-6, with D unresolved. TRBV5-3 is an ORF for which the function is uncertain. This CDR3 is built from 15 residues. Trimming shortened V by 0 bases and J by 0 bases, and 4 bases separated the two germline ends. The CDR3 nucleotides read TGTGCCAGAAGCTTGGGGGGCTCCTATAATTCACCCCTCCACTTT. Its translation is CARSLGGSYNSPLHF.

This rearrangement joins TRBV4-2 to TRBJ1-3, with D possibly being TRBD1 (5 bases). The CDR3 is 14 residues long. V was cut by 6 bases and J by 2 bases, with 11 bases left in between. CDR1 is LGHNA and CDR2 is YNFKEQ in the germline V gene. CDR3 bases: TGTGCCAGCAGGGCTGGGGGGACTGGAAACACCATATATTTT. Protein product: CASRAGGTGNTIYF.

The CDR3 here is CASSLASGLNYEQYF. The CDR3 DNA sequence: TGTGCCAGCAGCTTAGCCTCGGGACTGAACTACGAGCAGTACTTC. The chain combines TRBV7-9 with TRBJ2-7, with a weak D call TRBD2 (6 bases). This CDR3 region has 15 residues. Trimming left V 0 bases short and J 3 bases short, with 12 bases between. Per the germline V gene, CDR1 is SEHNR and CDR2 is FQNEAQ (reference sequence).

The chain has TRBV21-1 and TRBJ1-5; no DNA check was done on the table's D call, TRBD1. TRBV21-1 has pseudogene status. This CDR3 is 16 amino acids long. The DNA for the CDR3 is TGTGCCAGCAGCAAGACGGTAGGGGTTAGAAATCAGCCCCAGCATTTT. As protein: CASSKTVGVRNQPQHF.